This T cell receptor beta chain came from a study of CD8 T cells in Susac syndrome. Reverse transcription used roughly 0.5 to 1 ug RNA and random hexamers. TCRdb re-called the immunoSEQ multiplex PCR reads through MiXCR, storing one row per CDR3 protein. The sample yields 150,000 to 200,000 distinct CDR3 sequences, roughly 94% seen once. The CDR3 loop spans 12 amino acids. Per the germline V gene, CDR1 is SQVTM and CDR2 is ANQGSEA. V lost 4 bases to trimming and J lost 5 bases, with 11 bases between them. Sequenced: CD4+ T cells from PBMCs. The sequence was collected from a human donor with multiple sclerosis. The chain has TRBV29-1 and TRBJ2-5; D is perhaps TRBD2 (5 bases). DNA of the CDR3: TGCAGCGTTGCAGGAGGCGCCGAGACCCAGTACTTC. Translating gives CSVAGGAETQYF. Combining the CDR3 with reference TRBV29-1 and TRBJ2-5 gives the whole variable domain SAVISQKPSRDICQRGTSLTIQCQVDSQVTMMFWYRQQPGQSLTLIATANQGSEATYESGFVIDKFPISRPNLTFSTLTVSNMSPEDSSIYLCSVAGGAETQYFGPGTRLLVL.